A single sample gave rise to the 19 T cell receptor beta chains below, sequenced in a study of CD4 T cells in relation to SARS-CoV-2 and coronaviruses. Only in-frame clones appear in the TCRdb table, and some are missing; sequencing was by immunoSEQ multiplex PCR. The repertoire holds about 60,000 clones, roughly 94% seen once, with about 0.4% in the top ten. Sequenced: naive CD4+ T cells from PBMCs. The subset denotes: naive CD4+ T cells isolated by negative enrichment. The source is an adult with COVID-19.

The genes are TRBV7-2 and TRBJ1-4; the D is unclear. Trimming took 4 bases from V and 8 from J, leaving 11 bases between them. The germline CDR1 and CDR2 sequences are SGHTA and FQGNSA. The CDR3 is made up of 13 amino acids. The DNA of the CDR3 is TGTGCCAGCAGCTCTCAGAGGGAGGAAAAACTGTTTTTT. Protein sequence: CASSSQREEKLFF.

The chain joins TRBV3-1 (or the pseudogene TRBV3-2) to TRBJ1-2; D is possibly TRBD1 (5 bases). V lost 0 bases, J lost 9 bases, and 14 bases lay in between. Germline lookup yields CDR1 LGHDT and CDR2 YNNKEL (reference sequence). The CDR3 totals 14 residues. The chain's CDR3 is CASSQDQAEGRYTF. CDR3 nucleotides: TGTGCCAGCAGCCAAGATCAGGCGGAGGGACGCTACACCTTC.

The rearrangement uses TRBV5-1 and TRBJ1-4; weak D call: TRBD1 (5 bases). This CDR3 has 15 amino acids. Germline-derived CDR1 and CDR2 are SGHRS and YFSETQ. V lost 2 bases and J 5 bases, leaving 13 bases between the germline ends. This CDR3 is CASSFGDGGNEKLFF. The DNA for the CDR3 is TGCGCCAGCAGCTTTGGGGATGGGGGAAATGAAAAACTGTTTTTT.

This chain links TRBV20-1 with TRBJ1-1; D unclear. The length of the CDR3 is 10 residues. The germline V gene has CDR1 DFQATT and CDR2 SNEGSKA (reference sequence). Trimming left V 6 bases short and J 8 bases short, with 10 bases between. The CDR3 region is CSAREVEAFF. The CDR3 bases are TGCAGTGCACGTGAGGTGGAAGCTTTCTTT.

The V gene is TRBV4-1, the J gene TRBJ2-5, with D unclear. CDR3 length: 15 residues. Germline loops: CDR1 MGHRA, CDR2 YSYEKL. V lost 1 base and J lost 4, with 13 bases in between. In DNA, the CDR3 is TGCGCCAGCAGCCAAGGCCTGGTGGTGCTAGAGACCCAGTACTTC. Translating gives CASSQGLVVLETQYF.

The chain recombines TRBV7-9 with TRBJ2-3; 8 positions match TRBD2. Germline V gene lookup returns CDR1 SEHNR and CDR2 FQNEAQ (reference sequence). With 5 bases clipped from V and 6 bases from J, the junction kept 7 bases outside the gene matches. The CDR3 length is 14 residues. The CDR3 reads CASSREGVTDTQYF. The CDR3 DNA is TGTGCCAGCAGCCGGGAGGGGGTCACGGATACGCAGTATTTT.

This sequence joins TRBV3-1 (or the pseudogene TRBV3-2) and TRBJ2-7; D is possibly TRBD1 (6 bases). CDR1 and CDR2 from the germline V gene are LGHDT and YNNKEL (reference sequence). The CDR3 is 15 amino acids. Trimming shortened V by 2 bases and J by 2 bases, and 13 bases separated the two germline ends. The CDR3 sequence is CASSQRDRIAYEQYF. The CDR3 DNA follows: TGTGCCAGCAGCCAACGAGACAGGATTGCCTACGAGCAGTACTTC.

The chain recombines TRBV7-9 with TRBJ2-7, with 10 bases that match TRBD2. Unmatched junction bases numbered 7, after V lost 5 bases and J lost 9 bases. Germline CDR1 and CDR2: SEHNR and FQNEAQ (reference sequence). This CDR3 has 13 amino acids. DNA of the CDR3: TGTGCCAGCAGCCCTAGCGGGAGCGCCGGGCAGTACTTC. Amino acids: CASSPSGSAGQYF.

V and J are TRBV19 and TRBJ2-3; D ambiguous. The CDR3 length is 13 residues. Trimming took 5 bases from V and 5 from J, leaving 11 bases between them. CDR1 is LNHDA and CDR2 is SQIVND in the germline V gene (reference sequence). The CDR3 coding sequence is TGTGCCAGTAGTCCCAGTCGGAGAGATACGCAGTATTTT. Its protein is CASSPSRRDTQYF. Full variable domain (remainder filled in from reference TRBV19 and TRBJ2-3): DGGITQSPKYLFRKEGQNVTLSCEQNLNHDAMYWYRQDPGQGLRLIYYSQIVNDFQKGDIAEGYSVSREKKESFPLTVTSAQKNPTAFYLCASSPSRRDTQYFGPGTRLTVL.

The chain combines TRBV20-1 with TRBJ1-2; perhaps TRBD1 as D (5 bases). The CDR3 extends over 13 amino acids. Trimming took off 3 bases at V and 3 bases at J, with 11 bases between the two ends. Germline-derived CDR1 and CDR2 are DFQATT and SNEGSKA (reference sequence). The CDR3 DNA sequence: TGCAGTGCTAGTCGGGGGGGAGACTATGGCTACACCTTC. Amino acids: CSASRGGDYGYTF.

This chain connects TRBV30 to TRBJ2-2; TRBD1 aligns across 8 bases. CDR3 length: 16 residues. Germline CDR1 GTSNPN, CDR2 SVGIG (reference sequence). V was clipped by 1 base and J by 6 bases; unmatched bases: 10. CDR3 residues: CAWSAPWTGRSGELFF. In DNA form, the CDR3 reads TGTGCCTGGAGTGCGCCGTGGACAGGGCGCTCCGGGGAGCTGTTTTTT.

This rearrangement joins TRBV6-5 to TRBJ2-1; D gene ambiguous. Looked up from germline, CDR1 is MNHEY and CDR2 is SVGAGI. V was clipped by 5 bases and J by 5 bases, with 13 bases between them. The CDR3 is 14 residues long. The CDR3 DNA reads TGTGCCAGCAGTAGGAGAGATTATGACAATGAGCAGTTCTTC. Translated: CASSRRDYDNEQFF.

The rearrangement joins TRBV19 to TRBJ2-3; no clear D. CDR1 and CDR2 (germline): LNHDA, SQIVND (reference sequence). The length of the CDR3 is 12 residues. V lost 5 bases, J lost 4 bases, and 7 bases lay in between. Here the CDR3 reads CASSHRSDTQYF. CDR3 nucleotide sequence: TGTGCCAGTAGTCACAGATCAGATACGCAGTATTTT. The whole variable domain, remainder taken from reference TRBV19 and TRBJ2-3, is DGGITQSPKYLFRKEGQNVTLSCEQNLNHDAMYWYRQDPGQGLRLIYYSQIVNDFQKGDIAEGYSVSREKKESFPLTVTSAQKNPTAFYLCASSHRSDTQYFGPGTRLTVL.

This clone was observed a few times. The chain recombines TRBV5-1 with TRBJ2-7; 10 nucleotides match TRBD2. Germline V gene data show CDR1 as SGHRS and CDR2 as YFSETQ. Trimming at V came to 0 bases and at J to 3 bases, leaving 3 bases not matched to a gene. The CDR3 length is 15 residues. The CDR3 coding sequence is TGCGCCAGCAGCTTGGAGCCTAGCGGGAGCTACGAGCAGTACTTC. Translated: CASSLEPSGSYEQYF.

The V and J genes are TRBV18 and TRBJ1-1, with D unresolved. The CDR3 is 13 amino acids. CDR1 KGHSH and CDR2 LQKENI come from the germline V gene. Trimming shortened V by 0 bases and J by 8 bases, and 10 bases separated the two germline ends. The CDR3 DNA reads TGTGCCAGCTCACCACCGCAACTGAACGAAGCTTTCTTT. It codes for CASSPPQLNEAFF.

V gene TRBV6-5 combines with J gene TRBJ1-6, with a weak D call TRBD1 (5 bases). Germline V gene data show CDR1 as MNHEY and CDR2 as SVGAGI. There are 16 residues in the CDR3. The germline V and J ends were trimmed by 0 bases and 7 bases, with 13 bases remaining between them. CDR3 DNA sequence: TGTGCCAGCAGTTACTCAGGCGGGACTGGCAATTCACCCCTCCACTTT. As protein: CASSYSGGTGNSPLHF.

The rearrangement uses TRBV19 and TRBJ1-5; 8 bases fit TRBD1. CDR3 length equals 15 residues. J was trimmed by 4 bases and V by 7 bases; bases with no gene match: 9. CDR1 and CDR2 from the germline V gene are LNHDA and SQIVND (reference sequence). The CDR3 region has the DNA TGTGCCAGTACCAGGACAGGGAATCTGAATCAGCCCCAGCATTTT. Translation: CASTRTGNLNQPQHF. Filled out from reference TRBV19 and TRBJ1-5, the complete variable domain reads DGGITQSPKYLFRKEGQNVTLSCEQNLNHDAMYWYRQDPGQGLRLIYYSQIVNDFQKGDIAEGYSVSREKKESFPLTVTSAQKNPTAFYLCASTRTGNLNQPQHFGDGTRLSIL.

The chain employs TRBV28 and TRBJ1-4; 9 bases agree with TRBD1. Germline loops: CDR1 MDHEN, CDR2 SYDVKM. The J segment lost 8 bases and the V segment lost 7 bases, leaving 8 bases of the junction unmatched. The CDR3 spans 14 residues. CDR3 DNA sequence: TGTGCCAGCAAGGGACAGGGAATGGGAGAAAAACTGTTTTTT. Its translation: CASKGQGMGEKLFF.

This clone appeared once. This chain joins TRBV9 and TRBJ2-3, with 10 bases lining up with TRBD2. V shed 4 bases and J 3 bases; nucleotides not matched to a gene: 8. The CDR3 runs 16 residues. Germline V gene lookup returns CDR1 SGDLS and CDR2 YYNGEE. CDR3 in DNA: TGTGCCAGCAGCTCCCGACAGCGGGAGGGGACAGATACGCAGTATTTT. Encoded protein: CASSSRQREGTDTQYF.